The TCR beta chain described here comes from a study of cytomegalovirus exposure and HLA in healthy donors. The PCR had 60 Vbeta and 13 Jbeta primers. Original data processing: About 11 million shared chains were among the 60 million to 80 million unique TCR beta chains that a later analysis counted. TCRdb's table, derived via immunoSEQ multiplex PCR, lists solely in-frame clones and lacks some. D and trimming were read from the DNA, whereas the V and J calls and clone size are those reported in that table. The table has 200,000 to 250,000 clones, 70% to 90% seen once. A word on this clone: Its antigen is as yet unknown.

Study results and caveats: Sequencing probably produced one cluster of sequence variants that were highly shared.

This TCR derives from a woman aged 55 to 70 in good health and CMV-seropositive. Input material: PBMCs.

For the CDR3, the DNA is TGCGCCAGCAGCTCAGGAGACAGTTCCTACAATGAGCAGTTCTTC. Residues: CASSSGDSSYNEQFF. The rearrangement uses TRBV5-1 and TRBJ2-1; tentative D call: TRBD1 (5 bases). The CDR3 extends over 15 amino acids. Looked up from germline, CDR1 is SGHRS and CDR2 is YFSETQ. V was cut by 3 bases and J by 1 base, with 11 bases left in between.